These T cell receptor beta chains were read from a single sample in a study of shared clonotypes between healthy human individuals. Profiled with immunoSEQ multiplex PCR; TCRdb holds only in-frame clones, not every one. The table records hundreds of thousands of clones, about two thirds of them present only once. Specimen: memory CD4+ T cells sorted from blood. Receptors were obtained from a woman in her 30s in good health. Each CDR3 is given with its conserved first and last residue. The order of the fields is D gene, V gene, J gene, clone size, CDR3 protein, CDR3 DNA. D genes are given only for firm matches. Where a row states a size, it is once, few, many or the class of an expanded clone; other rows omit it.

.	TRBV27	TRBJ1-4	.	CASSLSGRVREKLFF	TGTGCCAGCAGTTTATCGGGGAGGGTTCGGGAAAAACTGTTTTTT
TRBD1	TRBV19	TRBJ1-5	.	CASSIAGQLNQPQHF	TGTGCCAGTAGTATAGCGGGACAGTTGAATCAGCCCCAGCATTTT
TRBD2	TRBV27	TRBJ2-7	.	CASSSSSGRPVYEQYF	TGTGCCAGCAGTTCGTCTAGCGGGAGGCCCGTGTACGAGCAGTACTTC
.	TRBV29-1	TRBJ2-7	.	CSVEGTNYEQYF	TGCAGCGTTGAAGGGACAAACTACGAGCAGTACTTC
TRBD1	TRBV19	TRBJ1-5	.	CASSGQGWSQPQHF	TGTGCCAGTAGTGGACAGGGTTGGAGTCAGCCCCAGCATTTT
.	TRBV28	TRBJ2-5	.	CASSFVGPGAGWTQYF	TGTGCCAGCAGTTTCGTGGGGCCAGGGGCGGGGTGGACCCAGTACTTC
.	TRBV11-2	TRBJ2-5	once	CASSLGTGTRQETQYF	TGTGCCAGCAGCTTGGGGACCGGGACCCGACAAGAGACCCAGTACTTC
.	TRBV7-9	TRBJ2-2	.	CASSVQYTGELFF	TGTGCCAGCAGCGTACAATATACCGGGGAGCTGTTTTTT
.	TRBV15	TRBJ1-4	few	CATSGGGLGAEKLFF	TGTGCCACCAGCGGGGGGGGACTAGGAGCTGAAAAACTGTTTTTT
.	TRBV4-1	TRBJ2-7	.	CASSRLEGSYEQYF	TGCGCCAGCAGCCGATTGGAGGGATCCTACGAGCAGTACTTC
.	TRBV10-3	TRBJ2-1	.	CAISEPGRSYNEQFF	TGTGCCATCAGTGAGCCGGGACGTTCCTACAATGAGCAGTTCTTC
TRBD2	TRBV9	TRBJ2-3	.	CASSTGTRVDTQYF	TGTGCCAGCAGCACCGGGACTAGAGTGGATACGCAGTATTTT
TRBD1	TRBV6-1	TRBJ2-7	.	CASRGDSLSYEQYF	TGTGCCAGCAGGGGGGACAGCCTCTCCTACGAGCAGTACTTC
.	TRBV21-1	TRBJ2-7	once	CASSNWDRGQYEQYF	TGTGCCAGCAGCAACTGGGACAGGGGGCAATACGAGCAGTACTTC
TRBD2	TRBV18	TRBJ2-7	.	CASSPAASGRNEQYF	TGTGCCAGCTCACCTGCGGCTAGCGGGAGGAATGAGCAGTACTTC
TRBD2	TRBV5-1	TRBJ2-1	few	CASSQSSGGYNEQFF	TGCGCCAGCAGCCAATCTAGCGGGGGGTACAATGAGCAGTTCTTC
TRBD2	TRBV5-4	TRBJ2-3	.	CASSPPGLAGSDTQYF	TGTGCCAGCAGCCCCCCGGGACTAGCGGGATCAGATACGCAGTATTTT
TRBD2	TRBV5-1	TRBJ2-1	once	CASSPLGSGGGNEQFF	TGCGCCAGCAGCCCCCTAGGTAGCGGGGGAGGCAATGAGCAGTTCTTC
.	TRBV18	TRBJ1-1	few	CASSPIQVNTEAFF	TGTGCCAGCTCACCCATACAAGTGAACACTGAAGCTTTCTTT
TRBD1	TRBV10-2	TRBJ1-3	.	CASTGTDSGNTIYF	TGCGCCAGCACGGGGACAGACTCTGGAAACACCATATATTTT
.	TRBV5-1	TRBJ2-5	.	CASGENRARETQYF	TGCGCCAGCGGCGAAAACAGGGCCAGGGAGACCCAGTACTTC
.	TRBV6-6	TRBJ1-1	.	CASRGQVGPGTEAFF	TGTGCCAGCAGGGGGCAAGTGGGGCCGGGAACTGAAGCTTTCTTT
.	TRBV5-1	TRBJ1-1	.	CASRPESMNTEAFF	TGCGCCAGCAGACCGGAATCCATGAACACTGAAGCTTTCTTT
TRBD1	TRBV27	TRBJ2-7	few	CASGTGANYEQYF	TGTGCCAGCGGGACAGGGGCAAACTACGAGCAGTACTTC
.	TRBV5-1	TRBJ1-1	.	CASSPQGYRASEAFF	TGCGCCAGCAGCCCACAGGGCTATCGCGCCTCTGAAGCTTTCTTT
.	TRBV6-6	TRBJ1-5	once	CASSPTVNQPQHF	TGTGCCAGCAGTCCGACAGTAAATCAGCCCCAGCATTTT
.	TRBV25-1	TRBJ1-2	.	CASSESGHGYGYTF	TGTGCCAGCAGTGAATCGGGGCACGGGTATGGCTACACCTTC
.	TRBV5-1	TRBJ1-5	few	CASSADSNQPQHF	TGCGCCAGCAGCGCGGACAGCAATCAGCCCCAGCATTTT
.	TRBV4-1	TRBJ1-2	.	CASSQERDPDRTYGYTF	TGCGCCAGCAGCCAAGAAAGGGACCCGGACAGAACTTATGGCTACACCTTC
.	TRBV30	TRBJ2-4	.	CAWSPDYRQNIQYF	TGTGCCTGGAGCCCTGACTACCGCCAAAACATTCAGTACTTC
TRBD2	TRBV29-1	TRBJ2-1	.	CSGGLINEQFF	TGCAGCGGGGGACTAATCAATGAGCAGTTCTTC
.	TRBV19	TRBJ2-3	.	CASSMKGKSTDTQYF	TGTGCCAGTAGTATGAAGGGGAAAAGCACAGATACGCAGTATTTT
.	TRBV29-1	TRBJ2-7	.	CSVILSGDEQYF	TGCAGCGTTATCTTGTCAGGGGACGAGCAGTACTTC
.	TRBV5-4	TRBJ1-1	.	CASSFDPNRANTEAFF	TGTGCCAGCAGCTTCGACCCAAACAGGGCAAACACTGAAGCTTTCTTT
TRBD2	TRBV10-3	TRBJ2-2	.	CAISELAGTTGELFF	TGTGCCATCAGTGAGCTAGCGGGGACCACCGGGGAGCTGTTTTTT